One sample yielded the 27 T cell receptor beta chains listed below, sequenced in a study of T-cell memory formation after mild COVID-19. TCRdb ran MiXCR on the 5' RACE reads and lists one entry per CDR3 protein. Of about 560,000 distinct CDR3 sequences in the sample, approximately 19% were seen once. The sequenced sample was PBMCs or a T cell subset sorted from them (not recorded which). The receptor source for this set is an adult woman who had mild COVID-19 (a few samples of this study predate the infection). Cell type and time point are not known.

CDR3 DNA sequence: TGCGCCAGCAGCGGGGACAGGGGTTACACAGATACGCAGTATTTT. Its translation is CASSGDRGYTDTQYF. V is TRBV5-1 and J is TRBJ2-3; the match to TRBD1 covers 10 bases. Germline loops: CDR1 SGHRS, CDR2 YFSETQ. The CDR3 runs to 15 residues. Trimming removed 4 bases from V and 2 bases from J; junction bases left unmatched: 4.

This chain joins TRBV6-2 or TRBV6-3 and TRBJ2-7, with D perhaps TRBD2 (6 bases). This CDR3 contains 13 residues. Germline CDR1 MNHEY, CDR2 SVGEGT. V lost 4 bases and J lost 7, with 14 bases in between. The CDR3 region has the DNA TGTGCCAGCAGTTCTGGGGGACTGAAAGAGCAGTACTTC. Its protein product is CASSSGGLKEQYF.

V gene TRBV5-1 combines with J gene TRBJ2-2; D call uncertain. V lost 0 bases, J lost 8 bases, and 11 bases lay in between. Germline CDR1 is SGHRS and CDR2 is YFSETQ. The length of the CDR3 is 14 residues. CDR3 DNA sequence: TGCGCCAGCAGCTTGGCCGACCTATTGGGGGAGCTGTTTTTT. Its translation: CASSLADLLGELFF.

V usage is TRBV7-9 and J usage is TRBJ2-5, with D possibly matching TRBD1 (6 bases). Trimming cost V 7 bases and J 5 bases, with 20 bases left between them. Per the germline V gene, CDR1 is SEHNR and CDR2 is FQNEAQ (reference sequence). The CDR3 consists of 15 residues. Here the CDR3 reads CASTPSDQGTETQYF. CDR3 bases: TGTGCCAGCACCCCATCGGACCAGGGGACGGAGACCCAGTACTTC.

The table lists this clonotype with a few counts. This rearrangement joins TRBV18 to TRBJ2-7; no clear D gene. Germline CDR1 is KGHSH and CDR2 is LQKENI. The V end was cut by 3 bases, the J end by 6 bases, with 9 bases between. CDR3 length equals 12 residues. The CDR3 region has the DNA TGTGCCAGCTCACCCCCAAGCCGCGAGCAGTACTTC. It is translated as CASSPPSREQYF.

The sample holds a few counts of this clonotype. The chain combines TRBV5-1 with TRBJ2-3; 9 bases align to TRBD1. Trimming removed 4 bases from V and 6 bases from J; junction bases left unmatched: 3. The CDR3 consists of 13 residues. Germline-derived CDR1 and CDR2 are SGHRS and YFSETQ. The CDR3 is CASSRTGVDTQYF. Written as DNA, the CDR3 is TGCGCCAGCAGCAGGACAGGGGTGGATACGCAGTATTTT.

V and J are TRBV3-1 and TRBJ1-2; D not certain. V was cut by 5 bases and J by 2 bases, with 6 bases left in between. The CDR3 has 12 amino acids. Per the germline V gene, CDR1 is LGHDT and CDR2 is YNNKEL (reference sequence). CDR3 bases: TGTGCCAGCAGCGTAGCAAACTATGGCTACACCTTC. It specifies CASSVANYGYTF.

The genes are TRBV7-9 and TRBJ2-3; TRBD1 matches 10 bases. V lost 3 bases and J lost 2; bases outside the gene matches: 8. CDR1 is SEHNR, CDR2 FQNEAQ, per germline (reference sequence). The CDR3 runs 17 residues. The CDR3 DNA is TGTGCCAGCAGCTTGGGGGCCGGGACAGGGGTCACAGATACGCAGTATTTT. Its translation: CASSLGAGTGVTDTQYF.

This clonotype was counted only a few times. The chain joins TRBV2 to TRBJ2-2; tentatively, D is TRBD2 (5 bases). There are 15 residues in the CDR3. Between the trimmed V and J ends, which lost 6 bases and 0 bases, there was a span of 11 bases. CDR1 and CDR2 (germline): SNHLY, FYNNEI. This CDR3 is CASRLVSANTGELFF. The CDR3 bases are TGTGCCAGCAGGCTGGTTAGCGCGAACACCGGGGAGCTGTTTTTT.

The rearrangement uses TRBV5-1 and TRBJ1-1; D not certain. Trimming left V 0 bases short and J 1 base short, with 13 bases between. The germline CDR1 and CDR2 sequences are SGHRS and YFSETQ. The CDR3 has 16 residues. CDR3 in amino acids: CASSLDPGMRNTEAFF. CDR3 nucleotide sequence: TGCGCCAGCAGCTTGGATCCGGGGATGAGGAACACTGAAGCTTTCTTT. The entire variable domain, with the rest obtained from reference TRBV5-1 and TRBJ1-1, is as follows: KAGVTQTPRYLIKTRGQQVTLSCSPISGHRSVSWYQQTPGQGLQFLFEYFSETQRNKGNFPGRFSGRQFSNSRSEMNVSTLELGDSALYLCASSLDPGMRNTEAFFGQGTRLTVV.

The chain links TRBV3-2 to TRBJ2-3; the tabulated D call, TRBD1, remains unverified against the DNA. TRBV3-2 is noted as a pseudogene. This CDR3 is 16 amino acids long. The CDR3 nucleotides are TGTGCCAGCAGCCAAGGAAGGTGTCACAGGGCCGATACGCAGTATTTT. Encoded protein: CASSQGRCHRADTQYF.

As regards this clonotype: The junction differs from germline at one of its ends, possibly a read error. V usage is TRBV20-1 and J usage is TRBJ2-2; D is possibly TRBD1 (6 bases). Germline CDR1 is DFQATT and CDR2 is SNEGSKA (reference sequence). The CDR3 totals 12 residues. The CDR3 reads CSQGTNTRELFF. For the CDR3, the DNA is TGCAGCCAGGGGACGAACACCAGGGAGCTGTTTTTT.

The chain recombines TRBV29-1 with TRBJ1-2, with TRBD1 as a possible D gene (6 bases). The CDR3 spans 13 residues. V lost 7 bases to trimming and J lost 4 bases, with 16 bases between them. Germline V CDR1 and CDR2: SQVTM, ANQGSEA. Here the CDR3 DNA reads TGCAGCGCCCAGGGCGGGGACACCTATGGCTACACCTTC. Protein product: CSAQGGDTYGYTF. Using reference TRBV29-1 and TRBJ1-2 for the parts outside the CDR3, the full variable domain is SAVISQKPSRDICQRGTSLTIQCQVDSQVTMMFWYRQQPGQSLTLIATANQGSEATYESGFVIDKFPISRPNLTFSTLTVSNMSPEDSSIYLCSAQGGDTYGYTFGSGTRLTVV.

Many counts were recorded for this clonotype. The chain has TRBV7-2 and TRBJ2-2, with 8 bases fitting TRBD1. The length of the CDR3 is 17 residues. Germline V CDR1 and CDR2: SGHTA, FQGNSA. V trimming: 5 bases; J trimming: 6 bases; junction bases outside the gene matches: 14. CDR3 in amino acids: CASSHYPGQGRSGELFF. For the CDR3, the DNA is TGTGCCAGCAGCCACTACCCCGGACAGGGTCGCTCCGGGGAGCTGTTTTTT.

This chain links TRBV6-1 with TRBJ2-7; 13 bases match TRBD2. After removal of 5 bases from V and 3 bases from J, the junction contained 10 bases not matched to a gene. Germline V CDR1 and CDR2: MNHNS, SASEGT. The CDR3 has 17 residues. The CDR3 region is CASSFRGLAGDFYEQYF. The CDR3 coding sequence is TGTGCCAGCAGTTTTCGAGGACTAGCGGGGGACTTCTACGAGCAGTACTTC.

This clonotype was counted a few times. The V gene is TRBV7-9, the J gene TRBJ2-7, with 11 bases that match TRBD1. The CDR3 extends over 15 amino acids. With V trimmed by 4 bases and J by 3 bases, 5 bases remained unmatched. Germline V gene lookup returns CDR1 SEHNR and CDR2 FQNEAQ (reference sequence). The CDR3 DNA is TGTGCCAGCAGCTCTCCGGGACAGGGGGTCTACGAGCAGTACTTC. Translating it yields CASSSPGQGVYEQYF.

The chain joins TRBV15 to TRBJ1-4; the D gene is possibly TRBD1 (5 bases). CDR3 length equals 14 residues. V gave up 4 bases and J gave up 5 bases, with 11 bases separating them. The germline gives CDR1 LNHNV, CDR2 YYDKDF (reference sequence). The CDR3 nucleotides are TGTGCCACCAGCAAGACAGTCCTGAATGAAAAACTGTTTTTT. It translates to CATSKTVLNEKLFF.

This clonotype was counted between two and nine times. V and J are TRBV28 and TRBJ1-1; D is perhaps TRBD1 (6 bases). V was shortened by 6 bases and J by 1 base, with 18 bases between the two germline ends. CDR1 and CDR2 from the germline V gene are MDHEN and SYDVKM. The CDR3 sequence is 16 residues long. The CDR3 sequence: CASSLAGTPRNTEAFF. The CDR3 DNA reads TGTGCCAGCAGCCTAGCCGGGACACCGCGGAACACTGAAGCTTTCTTT. The full variable domain, completed using reference TRBV28 and TRBJ1-1, is DVKVTQSSRYLVKRTGEKVFLECVQDMDHENMFWYRQDPGLGLRLIYFSYDVKMKEKGDIPEGYSVSREKKERFSLILESASTNQTSMYLCASSLAGTPRNTEAFFGQGTRLTVV.

The V and J genes are TRBV7-2 and TRBJ1-1; 7 bases are a match to TRBD1. Trimming cost V 1 base and J 3 bases; bases outside gene matches: 5. Germline CDR1 reads SGHTA; CDR2 reads FQGNSA. The CDR3 consists of 15 residues. CDR3: CASSLGRTGHTEAFF. In DNA, the CDR3 is TGTGCCAGCAGCTTAGGCAGGACAGGTCACACTGAAGCTTTCTTT.

This clonotype was found many times. The rearrangement links TRBV18 to TRBJ2-5; D gene unclear. Germline CDR1 and CDR2: KGHSH and LQKENI. The CDR3 runs 14 residues. Trimming stripped 1 base from V and 2 bases from J, with 8 bases between. In DNA, the CDR3 is TGTGCCAGCTCACCACGAGACCTTCAAGAGACCCAGTACTTC. Translated, it gives CASSPRDLQETQYF.

The chain couples TRBV6-2 or TRBV6-3 to TRBJ2-7; TRBD2 might be the D (5 bases). There are 13 residues in the CDR3. Trimming took 5 bases from V and 8 from J, leaving 16 bases between them. Germline V gives CDR1 MNHEY, CDR2 SVGEGT. Here the CDR3 reads CASSVSAEGQQYF. CDR3 sequence (DNA): TGTGCCAGCAGTGTATCTGCAGAGGGCCAGCAGTACTTC.

This clonotype has a handful of counts. The rearrangement links TRBV6-5 to TRBJ1-6; D is possibly TRBD1 (5 bases). Looked up from germline, CDR1 is MNHEY and CDR2 is SVGAGI. CDR3 size: 15 residues. V lost 7 bases and J 9 bases, leaving 19 bases between the germline ends. CDR3 loop: CASKVEGISVSPLHF. CDR3 in DNA: TGTGCCAGCAAGGTGGAGGGGATCAGTGTTTCACCCCTCCACTTT.

V and J are TRBV24-1 and TRBJ2-1; D unclear. The CDR3 runs to 12 residues. The germline V gene encodes CDR1 KGHDR and CDR2 SFDVKD. Trimming took 5 bases from V and 6 from J, leaving 7 bases between them. CDR3 residues: CATSAGSNEQFF. CDR3 nucleotide sequence: TGTGCCACCAGTGCGGGTAGCAATGAGCAGTTCTTC.

There are a few counts of this clonotype. The V and J genes are TRBV12-3 or TRBV12-4 and TRBJ2-2; 8 nucleotides match TRBD1. The CDR3 is 17 amino acids. V trimming: 5 bases; J trimming: 4 bases; junction bases outside the gene matches: 12. CDR3: CASSPDPDREVTGELFF. CDR3 bases: TGTGCCAGCAGTCCCGATCCGGACAGGGAGGTCACCGGGGAGCTGTTTTTT.

The gene calls are TRBV7-9 and TRBJ2-4, with a weak D call TRBD1 (5 bases). Trimming stripped 5 bases from V and 5 bases from J, with 16 bases between. The germline V gene has CDR1 SEHNR and CDR2 FQNEAQ (reference sequence). This CDR3 is built from 15 residues. The CDR3 reads CASSLGEGVENIQYF. CDR3 coding DNA: TGTGCCAGCAGCCTAGGGGAAGGGGTAGAAAACATTCAGTACTTC.

This clonotype occurred a few times. V is TRBV20-1 and J is TRBJ2-3, with TRBD2 identical over 11 bases. Germline V gene sequence: CDR1 DFQATT, CDR2 SNEGSKA (reference sequence). The CDR3 contains 16 residues. V trimming: 3 bases; J trimming: 0 bases; junction bases outside the gene matches: 5. The CDR3 DNA follows: TGCAGTGCTAGGGCCGGGACTAGCGGAAGCACAGATACGCAGTATTTT. Its protein product is CSARAGTSGSTDTQYF.

This clonotype was seen ten or more times. This chain uses TRBV7-2 with TRBJ2-7; tentatively, D is TRBD1 (6 bases). There are 14 residues in the CDR3. The V and J ends lost 4 bases and 4 bases respectively, with 14 bases between them. Germline CDR1 reads SGHTA; CDR2 reads FQGNSA. CDR3 region: CASSSGLGTYEQYF. CDR3 sequence (DNA): TGTGCCAGCAGCTCGGGGCTGGGGACATACGAGCAGTACTTC.